This entry lists 15 T cell receptor beta chains sequenced from one sample in a study of blood T cell repertoires in COVID-19. This table comes from immunoSEQ multiplex PCR, and its TCRdb copy is limited to in-frame clones, with some not included. This sample carries roughly 380,000 clones, around 91% of them seen once, and the ten largest clones take approximately 1.5%. The sample taken for sequencing was peripheral blood. These receptors came from a woman in her forties with COVID-19, enrolled during active disease.

The chain links TRBV9 to TRBJ1-5, with unresolved D. Trimming pared 0 bases from V and 2 bases from J, leaving 27 bases between. The germline CDR1 and CDR2 sequences are SGDLS and YYNGEE. This CDR3 region has 21 residues. CDR3 bases: TGTGCCAGCAGCGTAGGCAATTTGACGAACAGAGCTGCTGGGCGCAATCAGCCCCAGCATTTT. It specifies CASSVGNLTNRAAGRNQPQHF.

V usage is TRBV19 and J usage is TRBJ1-2; the match to TRBD1 covers 7 bases. After removal of 4 bases from V and 4 bases from J, the junction contained 12 bases not matched to a gene. The CDR3 runs 16 residues. Per germline, CDR1 LNHDA and CDR2 SQIVND (reference sequence). As DNA, the CDR3 is TGTGCCAGTAGTAGTCTAGGACAGGTCTTCGGCTATGGCTACACCTTC. The encoded protein is CASSSLGQVFGYGYTF.

This chain joins TRBV2 and TRBJ1-6; 8 bases align to TRBD1. V shed 4 bases and J 6 bases; nucleotides not matched to a gene: 5. Per the germline V gene, CDR1 is SNHLY and CDR2 is FYNNEI. CDR3 length: 15 amino acids. The CDR3 spells CASSGTGKTNSPLHF. The CDR3 bases are TGTGCCAGCAGTGGGACAGGGAAGACTAATTCACCCCTCCACTTT.

V usage is TRBV14 and J usage is TRBJ1-2; 9 bases fit TRBD1. Germline CDR1 reads SGHDN; CDR2 reads FVKESK. The junction had 3 bases not matched to a gene; V was cut back by 3 bases and J by 4 bases. The CDR3 runs 14 residues. CDR3 bases: TGTGCCAGCAGCCATGGGACAGGGCCCTATGGCTACACCTTC. Translated: CASSHGTGPYGYTF.

This clone came up once. J is TRBJ2-1 and V is TRBV9, with TRBD2 matching over 9 bases. Germline values: CDR1 SGDLS, CDR2 YYNGEE. This CDR3 is 17 amino acids long. Trimming removed 4 bases from V and 0 bases from J; junction bases left unmatched: 8. CDR3 sequence: CASSPRAGGSSYNEQFF. In DNA form, the CDR3 reads TGTGCCAGCAGCCCAAGAGCGGGGGGCAGCTCCTACAATGAGCAGTTCTTC.

The rearrangement links TRBV3-1 (or the pseudogene TRBV3-2) to TRBJ1-6; 8 bases line up with TRBD1. In germline, CDR1 is LGHDT, CDR2 YNNKEL (reference sequence). Germline trimming cut 6 bases from V and 7 bases from J; bases unmatched to any gene: 5. The CDR3 runs to 14 residues. The CDR3 here is CASSPTGGNSPLHF. The CDR3 DNA reads TGTGCCAGCAGTCCCACAGGGGGAAATTCACCCCTCCACTTT.

V is TRBV6-2 or TRBV6-3 and J is TRBJ2-6, with D possibly TRBD1 on 6 matching bases. Trimming cost V 0 bases and J 0 bases, with 6 bases left between them. Germline V gives CDR1 MNHEY, CDR2 SVGEGT. This CDR3 is 16 amino acids long. CDR3 sequence: CASSYSGASGANVLTF. CDR3 bases: TGTGCCAGCAGTTACTCGGGGGCCTCTGGGGCCAACGTCCTGACTTTC.

A single count supports this clone. In DNA form, the CDR3 reads TGTGCCAGCAAAACACCCCTGAATCAGCCCCAGCATTTT. It translates to CASKTPLNQPQHF. The gene calls are TRBV28 and TRBJ1-5; D not certain. This CDR3 is built from 13 residues. Germline V gene lookup returns CDR1 MDHEN and CDR2 SYDVKM. V dropped 7 bases and J dropped 4 bases, with 11 bases sitting between them.

The chain is built from TRBV6-4 and TRBJ2-1; TRBD2 matches 8 bases. V shed 6 bases and J 0 bases; nucleotides not matched to a gene: 7. This CDR3 is 16 amino acids long. Germline loops: CDR1 MRHNA, CDR2 SNTAGT. As DNA, the CDR3 is TGTGCCAGCAGGAAAACCGGGACTAGCTCCTACAATGAGCAGTTCTTC. Its translation is CASRKTGTSSYNEQFF.

The chain uses TRBV11-2 and TRBJ1-2; 9 bases map to TRBD1. The trim removed 5 bases at V and 4 bases at J, leaving 5 bases unmatched. The CDR3 has 14 residues. From germline, CDR1 is SGHAT and CDR2 FQNNGV. DNA of the CDR3: TGTGCCAGCAGCCCGGACAGGGGAGCCTATGGCTACACCTTC. It is translated as CASSPDRGAYGYTF.

The chain uses TRBV27 and TRBJ1-5; TRBD1 matches at 9 bases. Trimming removed 5 bases from V and 1 base from J; junction bases left unmatched: 9. Germline values: CDR1 MNHEY, CDR2 SMNVEV (reference sequence). The length of the CDR3 is 17 residues. The CDR3 spells CASSRQGDLLSNQPQHF. The CDR3 nucleotides read TGTGCCAGCAGTCGACAGGGGGACCTATTGAGCAATCAGCCCCAGCATTTT.

There are a few counts of this clone. The rearrangement links TRBV6-5 to TRBJ1-2; no reliable D call. The CDR3 extends over 13 amino acids. The germline V and J ends were trimmed by 10 bases and 2 bases, with 14 bases remaining between them. Germline V gene lookup returns CDR1 MNHEY and CDR2 SVGAGI. Here the CDR3 reads CATRESWNYGYTF. In DNA form, the CDR3 reads TGTGCCACCCGGGAAAGTTGGAACTATGGCTACACCTTC.

The gene calls are TRBV11-2 and TRBJ1-6, with unresolved D. The CDR3 loop spans 14 amino acids. V was cut by 5 bases and J by 6 bases, with 11 bases left in between. Germline V CDR1 and CDR2: SGHAT, FQNNGV. The CDR3 reads CASSTRVSNSPLHF. CDR3 DNA sequence: TGTGCCAGCAGCACCCGGGTTTCTAATTCACCCCTCCACTTT.

This chain links TRBV3-1 (or the pseudogene TRBV3-2) with TRBJ1-6; TRBD1 matches at 10 bases. This CDR3 comprises 17 residues. The germline gives CDR1 LGHDT, CDR2 YNNKEL (reference sequence). Trimming cost V 4 bases and J 9 bases; bases outside gene matches: 12. The DNA for the CDR3 is TGTGCCAGCAGCCGAGGGACAGGGGTATTAAAGGGTTCACCCCTCCACTTT. Protein product: CASSRGTGVLKGSPLHF.

The chain is built from TRBV28 and TRBJ1-1; TRBD1 agrees at 7 bases. V lost 6 bases, J lost 10 bases, and 5 bases stayed unmatched. The CDR3 spans 11 residues. The germline V gene encodes CDR1 MDHEN and CDR2 SYDVKM. In nucleotides, the CDR3 is TGTGCCAGCAGAACAGGGGTTCGAGCTTTCTTT. Protein: CASRTGVRAFF.